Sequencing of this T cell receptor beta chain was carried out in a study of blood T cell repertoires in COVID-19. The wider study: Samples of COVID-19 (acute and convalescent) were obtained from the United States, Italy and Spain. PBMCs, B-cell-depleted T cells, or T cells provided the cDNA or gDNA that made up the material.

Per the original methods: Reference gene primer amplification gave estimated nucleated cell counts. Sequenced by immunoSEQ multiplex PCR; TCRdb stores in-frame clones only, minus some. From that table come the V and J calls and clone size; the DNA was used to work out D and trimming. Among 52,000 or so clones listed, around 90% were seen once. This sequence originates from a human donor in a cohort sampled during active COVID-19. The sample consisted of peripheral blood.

CDR3 residues: CASSLGQSAETQYF. The CDR3 bases are TGCGCCAGCAGCTTGGGACAGAGTGCAGAGACCCAGTACTTC. The chain is built from TRBV5-1 and TRBJ2-5, with a weak D call TRBD1 (5 bases). Germline V CDR1 and CDR2: SGHRS, YFSETQ. The CDR3 spans 14 residues. Trimming removed 0 bases at V and 4 bases at J, with 10 bases between.